A selection of T cell receptor beta chains follows, all from one sample in a study of blood T cells in healthy people across ages. From the 5' RACE reads, TCRdb called clonotypes with MiXCR, one entry per CDR3 protein. This repertoire shows hundreds of thousands of distinct CDR3 sequences, roughly 45% found once; its top ten account for approximately 22%. The material sequenced was blood. These receptors originate from a woman in her sixties in good health. Each CDR3 is given without its conserved first and last residue.

TRBV14	ASSPLRERDLYEQY
TRBV6-5	ASSYGAGEQF
TRBV12-3/TRBV12-4	ASRPTSGRNTGELF
TRBV7-2	ASSLDGETQF
TRBV11-1	ASSLSRTGVTEAF
TRBV6-2/TRBV6-3	TSSYGRETQY
TRBV20-1	SASSRDTYNEQF
TRBV27	ASSPLGGAGVLPPGTDTQY
TRBV5-1	ASSFSGNSYEQY
TRBV28	ASSSGLARGNEQF
TRBV6-2/TRBV6-3	ASSYSDSGMRNIQY
TRBV6-2/TRBV6-3	ASNKGLAGEDTQY
TRBV20-1	SARLTGDREQY
TRBV7-9	ASSKADLNTEAF
TRBV7-2	ASSLTQGSGETQY
TRBV6-1	ASSGHRAGSQY
TRBV2	ASSGLAGEGTQY
TRBV2	APRGVDGYT
TRBV20-1	SARAGTHRGSSYQETQY